This T cell receptor (beta chain) was recorded in a study of follicular helper T cells after annual influenza vaccination. Study-level background: Blood was drawn on days 0, 7 and 28 after vaccination. Study-level findings and limits: Day 7 ICOS+CD38+ clones were most often found later in ICOS-CD38- cTfh cells.

The data were produced by immunoSEQ multiplex PCR, yet TCRdb's version contains in-frame clones alone and is incomplete. Here the sample spans about 5,600 clones, about 84% being singletons. Trimming removed 0 bases from V and 7 bases from J, with 14 bases in between. CDR1 is SGHNT and CDR2 is YYREEE in the germline V gene (reference sequence). CDR3 length: 15 residues. Documented time point: 2015-2016 season, pre-vaccination. Blood volume per time point ranged from about 35 to 110 mL. Worth noting for this clone: Its antigen is unidentified.

This rearrangement joins TRBV5-4 to TRBJ2-1, with D perhaps TRBD1 or TRBD2 (5 bases each). The source is an adult who received the influenza vaccine. This material consisted of CXCR5- memory CD4+ T cells sorted from blood, taken on the day of influenza vaccination. The CDR3 DNA reads TGTGCCAGCAGCTTGGGGGGGTCCCGAGGGAATGAGCAGTTCTTC. Its protein is CASSLGGSRGNEQFF.